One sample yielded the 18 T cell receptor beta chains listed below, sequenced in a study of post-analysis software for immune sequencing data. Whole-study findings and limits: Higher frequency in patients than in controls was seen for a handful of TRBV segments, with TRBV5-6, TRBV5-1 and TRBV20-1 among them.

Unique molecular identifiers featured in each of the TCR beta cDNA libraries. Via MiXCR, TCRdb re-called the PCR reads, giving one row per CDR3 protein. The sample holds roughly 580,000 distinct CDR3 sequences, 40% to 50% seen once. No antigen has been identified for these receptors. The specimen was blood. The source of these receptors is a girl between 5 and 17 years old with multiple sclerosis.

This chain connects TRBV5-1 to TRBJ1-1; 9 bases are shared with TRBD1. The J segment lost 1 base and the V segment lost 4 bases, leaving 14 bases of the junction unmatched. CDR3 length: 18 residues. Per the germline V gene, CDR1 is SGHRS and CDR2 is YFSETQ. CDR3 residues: CASSPGKLQGARNTEAFF. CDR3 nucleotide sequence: TGCGCCAGCAGCCCGGGGAAATTACAGGGGGCCCGGAACACTGAAGCTTTCTTT.

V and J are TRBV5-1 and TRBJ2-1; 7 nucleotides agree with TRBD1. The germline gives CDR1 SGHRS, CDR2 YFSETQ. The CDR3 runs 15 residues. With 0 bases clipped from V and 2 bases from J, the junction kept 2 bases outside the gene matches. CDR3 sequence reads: CASSLVQGTYNEQFF. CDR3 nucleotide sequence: TGCGCCAGCAGCTTGGTACAGGGGACCTACAATGAGCAGTTCTTC.

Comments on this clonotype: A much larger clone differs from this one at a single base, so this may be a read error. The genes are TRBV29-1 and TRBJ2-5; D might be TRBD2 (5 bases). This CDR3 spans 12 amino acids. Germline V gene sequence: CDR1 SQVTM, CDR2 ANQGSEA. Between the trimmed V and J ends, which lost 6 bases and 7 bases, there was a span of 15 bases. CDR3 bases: TGCAGCGTGGTTAAGTCCGGAGGGACCCAGTACTTC. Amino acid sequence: CSVVKSGGTQYF.

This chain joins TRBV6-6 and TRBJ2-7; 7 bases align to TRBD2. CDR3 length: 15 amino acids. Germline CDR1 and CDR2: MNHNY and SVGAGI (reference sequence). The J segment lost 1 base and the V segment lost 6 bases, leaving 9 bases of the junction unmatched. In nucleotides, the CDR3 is TGTGCCAGCAGAGGGACCAGCGGGATGTCCTACGAGCAGTACTTC. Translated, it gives CASRGTSGMSYEQYF.

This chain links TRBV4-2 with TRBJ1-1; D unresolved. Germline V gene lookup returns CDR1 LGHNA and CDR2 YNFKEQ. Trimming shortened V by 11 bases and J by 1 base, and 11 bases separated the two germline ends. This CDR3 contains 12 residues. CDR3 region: CASQDSNTEAFF. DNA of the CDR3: TGTGCCTCCCAGGATTCGAACACTGAAGCTTTCTTT.

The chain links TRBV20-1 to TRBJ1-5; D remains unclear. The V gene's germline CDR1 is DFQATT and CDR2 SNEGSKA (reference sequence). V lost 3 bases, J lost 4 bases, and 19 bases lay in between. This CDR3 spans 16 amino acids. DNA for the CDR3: TGCAGTGCTAGTCAGCAGTCCGGGTTTTTGAATCAGCCCCAGCATTTT. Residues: CSASQQSGFLNQPQHF.

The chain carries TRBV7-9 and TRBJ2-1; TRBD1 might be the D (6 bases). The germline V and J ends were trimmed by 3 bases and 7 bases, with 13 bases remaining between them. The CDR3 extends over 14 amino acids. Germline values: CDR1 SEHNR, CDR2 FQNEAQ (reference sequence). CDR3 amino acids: CASSFPNRDNEQFF. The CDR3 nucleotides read TGTGCCAGCAGCTTCCCGAACAGGGATAATGAGCAGTTCTTC. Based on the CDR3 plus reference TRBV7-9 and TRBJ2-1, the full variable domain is DTGVSQNPRHKITKRGQNVTFRCDPISEHNRLYWYRQTLGQGPEFLTYFQNEAQLEKSRLLSDRFSAERPKGSFSTLEIQRTEQGDSAMYLCASSFPNRDNEQFFGPGTRLTVL.

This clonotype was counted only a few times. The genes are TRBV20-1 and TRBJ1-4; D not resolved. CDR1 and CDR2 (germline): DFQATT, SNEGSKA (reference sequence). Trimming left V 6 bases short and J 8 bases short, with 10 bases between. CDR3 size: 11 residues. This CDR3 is CSALDNEKLFF. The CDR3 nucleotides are TGCAGTGCCCTCGATAACGAAAAACTGTTTTTT.

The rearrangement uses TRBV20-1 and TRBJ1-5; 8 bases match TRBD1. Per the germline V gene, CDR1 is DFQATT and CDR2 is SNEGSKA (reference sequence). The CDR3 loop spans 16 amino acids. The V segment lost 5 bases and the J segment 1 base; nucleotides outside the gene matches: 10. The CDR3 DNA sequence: TGCAGTGCTTCCAGCAGGACAGGGCTGAGCAATCAGCCCCAGCATTTT. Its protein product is CSASSRTGLSNQPQHF.

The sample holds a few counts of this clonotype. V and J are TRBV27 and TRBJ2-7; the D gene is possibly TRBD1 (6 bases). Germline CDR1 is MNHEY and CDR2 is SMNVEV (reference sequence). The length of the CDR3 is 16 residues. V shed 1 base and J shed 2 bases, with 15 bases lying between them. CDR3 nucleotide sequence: TGTGCCAGCAGTTTATTTTCGGACAGATTCACCTACGAGCAGTACTTC. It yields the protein CASSLFSDRFTYEQYF.

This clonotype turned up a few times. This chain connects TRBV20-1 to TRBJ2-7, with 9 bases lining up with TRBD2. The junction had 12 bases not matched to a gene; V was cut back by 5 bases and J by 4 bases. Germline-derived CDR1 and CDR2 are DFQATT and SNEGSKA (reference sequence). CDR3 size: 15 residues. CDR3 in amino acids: CSAPRAASGEYEQYF. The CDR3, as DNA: TGCAGTGCTCCCCGAGCGGCTAGCGGGGAGTACGAGCAGTACTTC.

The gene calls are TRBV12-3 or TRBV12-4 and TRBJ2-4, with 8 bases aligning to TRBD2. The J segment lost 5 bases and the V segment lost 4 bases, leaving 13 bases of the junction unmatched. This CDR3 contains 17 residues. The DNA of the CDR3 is TGTGCCAGCAGTTCCCCCAGGGGTAGCGGGGCCCAAAACATTCAGTACTTC. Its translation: CASSSPRGSGAQNIQYF.

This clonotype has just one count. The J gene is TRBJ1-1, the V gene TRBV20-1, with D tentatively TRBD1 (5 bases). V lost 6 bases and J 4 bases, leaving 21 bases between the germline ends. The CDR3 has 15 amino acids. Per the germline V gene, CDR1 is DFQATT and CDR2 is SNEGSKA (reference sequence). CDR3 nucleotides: TGCAGTGCCACCGAGGGGTCCCCAGAGGGCACTGAAGCTTTCTTT. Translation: CSATEGSPEGTEAFF.

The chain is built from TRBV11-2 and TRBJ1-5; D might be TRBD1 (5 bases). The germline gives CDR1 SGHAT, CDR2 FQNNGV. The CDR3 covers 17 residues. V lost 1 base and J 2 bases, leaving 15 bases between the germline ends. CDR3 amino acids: CASSLAIGVRGNQPQHF. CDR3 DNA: TGTGCCAGCAGCTTAGCAATAGGGGTCAGAGGCAATCAGCCCCAGCATTTT.

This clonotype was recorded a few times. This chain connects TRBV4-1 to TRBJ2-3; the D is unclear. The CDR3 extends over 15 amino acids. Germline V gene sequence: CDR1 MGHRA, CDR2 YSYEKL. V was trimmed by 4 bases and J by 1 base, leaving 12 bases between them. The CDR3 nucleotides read TGCGCCAGCAGCCGAGACGGTGGGGGCACAGATACGCAGTATTTT. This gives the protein CASSRDGGGTDTQYF.

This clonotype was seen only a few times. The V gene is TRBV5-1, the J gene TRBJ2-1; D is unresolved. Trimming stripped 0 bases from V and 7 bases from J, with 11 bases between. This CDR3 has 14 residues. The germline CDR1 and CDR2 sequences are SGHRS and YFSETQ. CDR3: CASSLASALNEQFF. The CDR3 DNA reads TGCGCCAGCAGCTTGGCGTCGGCCCTTAATGAGCAGTTCTTC.

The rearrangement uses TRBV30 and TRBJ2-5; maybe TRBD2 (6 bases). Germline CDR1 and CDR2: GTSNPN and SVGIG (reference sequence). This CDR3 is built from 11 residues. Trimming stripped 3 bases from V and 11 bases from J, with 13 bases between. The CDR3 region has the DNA TGTGCCTGGAGCCTCTGGAGGGAGCAGTACTTC. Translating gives CAWSLWREQYF.

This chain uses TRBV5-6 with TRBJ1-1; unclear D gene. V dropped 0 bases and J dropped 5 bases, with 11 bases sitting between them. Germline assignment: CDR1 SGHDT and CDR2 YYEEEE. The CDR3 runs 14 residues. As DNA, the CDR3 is TGTGCCAGCAGCTTGGTGGTGTCAGTGACTGAAGCTTTCTTT. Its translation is CASSLVVSVTEAFF. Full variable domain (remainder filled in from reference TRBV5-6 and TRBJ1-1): DAGVTQSPTHLIKTRGQQVTLRCSPKSGHDTVSWYQQALGQGPQFIFQYYEEEERQRGNFPDRFSGHQFPNYSSELNVNALLLGDSALYLCASSLVVSVTEAFFGQGTRLTVV.